This note documents a single T cell receptor beta chain sequence. The data were taken from a study of blood T cell repertoires in COVID-19. Per the authors' pipeline: By means of reference gene primer amplification, nucleated cell counts were estimated. Here immunoSEQ multiplex PCR was the method, and the copy in TCRdb shows in-frame clones only, minus some. V, J and clone size were drawn from that table, and D and trimming were deduced from the DNA. This sample has over 110,000 clones, with just under 80% found just once. Germline V CDR1 and CDR2: MNHEY, SVGAGI. This CDR3 spans 15 amino acids. V dropped 7 bases and J dropped 2; count of bases not matched to a gene: 8.

V is TRBV6-5 and J is TRBJ2-1; the match to TRBD2 covers 7 bases. The sequenced sample was peripheral blood. This TCR came from an older woman with acute or convalescent COVID-19. CDR3 protein: CASTKELAAYNEQFF. The CDR3 coding sequence is TGTGCCAGCACCAAGGAGCTAGCGGCCTACAATGAGCAGTTCTTC.